The next 6 T cell receptor beta chains were all read from a single sample in a study of blood T cell repertoires in COVID-19. Measured with immunoSEQ multiplex PCR; TCRdb has only the in-frame clones, and not every one. The repertoire has about 70,000 clones, under 85% of them found once; the top ten carry more than 9%. The specimen sequenced was peripheral blood. These receptors originate from a human donor in a cohort sampled during active COVID-19.

The chain's CDR3 is CASSPGTGLPPLHF. In DNA, the CDR3 is TGCGCCAGCAGCCCCGGGACAGGGCTACCACCCCTCCACTTT. This chain links TRBV5-1 with TRBJ1-6, with 9 bases matching TRBD1. This CDR3 is 14 amino acids long. J was trimmed by 11 bases and V by 4 bases; bases with no gene match: 7. Germline values: CDR1 SGHRS, CDR2 YFSETQ.

This clone showed up just a few times. The chain employs TRBV18 and TRBJ2-7; TRBD2 is a possible D gene (5 bases). The CDR3 covers 11 residues. The ends were cut back, 8 bases at V and 7 bases at J, with 12 bases in the middle. From germline, CDR1 is KGHSH and CDR2 LQKENI. Here the CDR3 reads CASLEGREQYF. CDR3 nucleotide sequence: TGTGCCAGCCTAGAGGGAAGAGAGCAGTACTTC.

The chain uses TRBV15 and TRBJ2-7, with D uncertain. Germline lookup yields CDR1 LNHNV and CDR2 YYDKDF (reference sequence). The CDR3 covers 14 residues. Trimming took 0 bases from V and 4 from J, leaving 10 bases between them. In DNA form, the CDR3 reads TGTGCCACCAGCAGAGACTTGTCCCTTTACGAGCAGTACTTC. It encodes CATSRDLSLYEQYF.

The chain employs TRBV6-6 and TRBJ2-7, with D maybe TRBD2 (6 bases). Germline CDR1 MNHNY, CDR2 SVGAGI (reference sequence). Trimming shortened V by 11 bases and J by 0 bases, and 11 bases separated the two germline ends. This CDR3 comprises 12 residues. CDR3 loop: CAGGANSYEQYF. CDR3 nucleotides: TGTGCCGGCGGGGCGAACTCCTACGAGCAGTACTTC.

The chain has TRBV3-1 (or the pseudogene TRBV3-2) and TRBJ1-2; D remains unclear. With 1 base removed from V and 3 bases from J, the gap between germline ends came to 3 bases. The CDR3 extends over 12 amino acids. Germline values: CDR1 LGHDT, CDR2 YNNKEL (reference sequence). CDR3 coding DNA: TGTGCCAGCAGCCAAGCCGACTATGGCTACACCTTC. Its translation: CASSQADYGYTF.

The rearrangement uses TRBV5-1 and TRBJ2-7; D is perhaps TRBD1 (6 bases). Looked up from germline, CDR1 is SGHRS and CDR2 is YFSETQ. V was cut by 4 bases and J by 3 bases, with 11 bases left in between. This CDR3 is built from 13 residues. This CDR3 is CASSRDTHYEQYF. CDR3 nucleotide sequence: TGCGCCAGCAGCCGGGACACGCACTACGAGCAGTACTTC.